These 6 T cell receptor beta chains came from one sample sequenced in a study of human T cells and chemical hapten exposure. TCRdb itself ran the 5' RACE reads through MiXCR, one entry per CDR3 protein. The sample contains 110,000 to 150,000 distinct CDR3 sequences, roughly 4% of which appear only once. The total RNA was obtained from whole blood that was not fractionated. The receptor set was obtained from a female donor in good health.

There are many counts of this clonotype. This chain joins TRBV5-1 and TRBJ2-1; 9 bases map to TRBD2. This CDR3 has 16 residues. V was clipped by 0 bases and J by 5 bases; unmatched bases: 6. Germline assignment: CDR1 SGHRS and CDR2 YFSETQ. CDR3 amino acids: CASSLVGGGGDNEQFF. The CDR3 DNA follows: TGCGCCAGCAGCTTGGTTGGCGGGGGGGGCGACAATGAGCAGTTCTTC.

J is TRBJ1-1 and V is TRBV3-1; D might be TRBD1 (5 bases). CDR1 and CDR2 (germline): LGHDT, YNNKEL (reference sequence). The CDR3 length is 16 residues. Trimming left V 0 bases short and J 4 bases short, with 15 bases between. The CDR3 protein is CASSQEDSDVGTEAFF. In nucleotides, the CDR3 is TGTGCCAGCAGCCAAGAAGACAGCGACGTGGGCACTGAAGCTTTCTTT.

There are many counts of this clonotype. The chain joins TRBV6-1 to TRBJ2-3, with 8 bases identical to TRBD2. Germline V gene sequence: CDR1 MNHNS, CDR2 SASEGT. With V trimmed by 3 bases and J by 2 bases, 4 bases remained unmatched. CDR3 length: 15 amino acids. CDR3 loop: CASSEAGGPTDTQYF. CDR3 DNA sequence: TGTGCCAGCAGTGAGGCGGGGGGACCCACAGATACGCAGTATTTT.

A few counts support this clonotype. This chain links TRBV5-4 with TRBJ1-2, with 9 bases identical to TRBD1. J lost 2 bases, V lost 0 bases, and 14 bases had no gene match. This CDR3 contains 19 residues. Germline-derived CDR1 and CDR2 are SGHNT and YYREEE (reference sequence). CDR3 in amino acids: CASSLDLGQGRGGNYGYTF. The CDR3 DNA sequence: TGTGCCAGCAGCTTGGATCTCGGACAGGGGAGGGGAGGAAACTATGGCTACACCTTC.

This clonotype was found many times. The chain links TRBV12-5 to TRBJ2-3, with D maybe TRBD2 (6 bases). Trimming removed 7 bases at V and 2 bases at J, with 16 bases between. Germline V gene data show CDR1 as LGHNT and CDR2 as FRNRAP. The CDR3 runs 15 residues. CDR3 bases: TGTGCTAGTGCCCCTTCCGGGGGAAACACAGATACGCAGTATTTT. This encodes CASAPSGGNTDTQYF.

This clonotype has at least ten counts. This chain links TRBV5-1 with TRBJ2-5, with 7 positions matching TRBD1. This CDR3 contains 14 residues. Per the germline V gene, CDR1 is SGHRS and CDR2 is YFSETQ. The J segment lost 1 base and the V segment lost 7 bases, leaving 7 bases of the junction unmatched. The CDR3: CASGEGQPQETQYF. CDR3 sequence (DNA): TGCGCCAGCGGAGAGGGACAGCCCCAAGAGACCCAGTACTTC.